The 28 T cell receptor beta chains listed next were all sequenced from one sample in a study of Ad26.COV2.S vaccination and SARS-CoV-2 variants. Treatment given: approximately 18 received Ad26.COV2.S at low or high dose, single or two shots; 5 received placebo; per-sample allocation not given. It was on day 63 after the first vaccine or placebo injection that samples were taken. Sequencing was performed with immunoSEQ multiplex PCR; in TCRdb, only in-frame clones are kept and a portion is missing. The profile shows hundreds of thousands of clones, around 89% of them singletons. The sample was peripheral blood, taken in a trial of Ad26.COV2.S vaccine versus placebo. Receptors were obtained from a person between 18 and 65 years old who received the Ad26.COV2.S COVID-19 vaccine or a placebo.

The rearrangement joins TRBV27 to TRBJ1-1; D remains ambiguous. The CDR3 spans 13 residues. The V end lost 6 bases, the J end lost 0 bases, and 8 bases lay between the germline ends. Germline V gene data show CDR1 as MNHEY and CDR2 as SMNVEV (reference sequence). The CDR3 is CASSWNMNTEAFF. CDR3 sequence (DNA): TGTGCCAGCAGCTGGAATATGAACACTGAAGCTTTCTTT.

This chain joins TRBV6-6 and TRBJ2-7; D is perhaps TRBD1 (6 bases). This CDR3 comprises 14 residues. Germline CDR1 MNHNY, CDR2 SVGAGI (reference sequence). Deletions cut 5 bases from V and 5 bases from J, with 16 bases between. The CDR3 protein is CASSPQGFGNEQYF. The CDR3, as DNA: TGTGCCAGCAGTCCCCAGGGGTTCGGCAACGAGCAGTACTTC.

This sequence joins TRBV24-1 and TRBJ2-1; TRBD1 matches at 8 bases. The germline V gene encodes CDR1 KGHDR and CDR2 SFDVKD. CDR3 length equals 16 residues. The junction had 13 bases not matched to a gene; V was cut back by 4 bases and J by 9 bases. Here the CDR3 reads CATSDTRTGRPGEQFF. The DNA of the CDR3 is TGTGCCACCAGTGACACCCGGACAGGGCGTCCCGGTGAGCAGTTCTTC.

The genes are TRBV6-5 and TRBJ1-2; 7 nucleotides line up with TRBD1. Trimming cost V 6 bases and J 8 bases; bases outside gene matches: 6. Germline values: CDR1 MNHEY, CDR2 SVGAGI. The CDR3 runs 12 residues. CDR3 loop: CASRGTVGGYTF. CDR3 DNA sequence: TGTGCCAGCAGGGGGACAGTCGGCGGCTACACCTTC.

The gene calls are TRBV15 and TRBJ2-7; D ambiguous. V was trimmed by 1 base and J by 4 bases, leaving 8 bases between them. This CDR3 has 13 residues. Germline assignment: CDR1 LNHNV and CDR2 YYDKDF (reference sequence). In nucleotides, the CDR3 is TGTGCCACCAGCAGAGTCTATGTATACGAGCAGTACTTC. Translated, it gives CATSRVYVYEQYF.

This chain connects TRBV18 to TRBJ2-1, with 7 bases lining up with TRBD1. CDR3 length: 15 residues. The germline V gene encodes CDR1 KGHSH and CDR2 LQKENI. Losses at the gene ends were 0 bases for V and 2 bases for J; bases not matched to a gene: 1. The CDR3 protein is CASSPPTGTYNEQFF. CDR3 DNA sequence: TGTGCCAGCTCACCACCGACAGGGACCTACAATGAGCAGTTCTTC.

This chain connects TRBV24-1 to TRBJ2-5; D could derive from TRBD1 or TRBD2 (5 bases each). Germline V gene sequence: CDR1 KGHDR, CDR2 SFDVKD. This CDR3 is 14 amino acids long. The germline V and J ends were trimmed by 4 bases and 9 bases, with 17 bases remaining between them. CDR3 loop: CATSESGRQVAQYF. The CDR3 DNA sequence: TGTGCCACCAGTGAATCGGGACGCCAAGTCGCCCAGTACTTC.

The gene calls are TRBV6-6 and TRBJ1-6, with D tentatively TRBD1 (6 bases). V lost 5 bases and J 9 bases, leaving 14 bases between the germline ends. This CDR3 spans 14 amino acids. Germline values: CDR1 MNHNY, CDR2 SVGAGI (reference sequence). The CDR3 sequence is CASSPSGGSSPLHF. The CDR3 bases are TGTGCCAGCAGTCCCTCTGGGGGCTCTTCACCCCTCCACTTT.

CDR3 nucleotide sequence: TGTGCCATCAGTGTCATACAGGGGGCCCAAGAGACCCAGTACTTC. Its translation is CAISVIQGAQETQYF. The rearrangement joins TRBV10-3 to TRBJ2-5; 9 nucleotides agree with TRBD1. Germline CDR1 ENHRY, CDR2 SYGVKD. The J segment lost 1 base and the V segment lost 4 bases, leaving 4 bases of the junction unmatched. CDR3 length equals 15 residues.

The genes are TRBV11-3 and TRBJ1-5; TRBD1 aligns across 8 bases. Germline CDR1 reads SGHNT; CDR2 reads YENEEA. This CDR3 is built from 14 residues. The V and J ends lost 4 bases and 7 bases, in that order; junction bases with no gene match: 6. The CDR3 bases are TGTGCCAGCAGCTGCGGACAGGGCTGGCAGCCCCAGCATTTT. As protein: CASSCGQGWQPQHF.

The gene calls are TRBV12-3 or TRBV12-4 and TRBJ1-1; 7 positions agree with TRBD1. The V segment lost 5 bases and the J segment 5 bases; nucleotides outside the gene matches: 5. This CDR3 comprises 13 residues. The CDR3 spells CASSPGGGTEAFF. For the CDR3, the DNA is TGTGCCAGCAGTCCAGGGGGGGGGACTGAAGCTTTCTTT.

CDR3 sequence reads: CASSPTGITDTQYF. DNA of the CDR3: TGTGCCAGCAGCCCGACAGGGATCACAGATACGCAGTATTTT. V usage is TRBV6-6 and J usage is TRBJ2-3, with 7 bases that match TRBD1. From germline, CDR1 is MNHNY and CDR2 SVGAGI (reference sequence). The junction had 5 bases not matched to a gene; V was cut back by 6 bases and J by 2 bases. The CDR3 is 14 amino acids.

V usage is TRBV6-6 and J usage is TRBJ2-7; the D gene could be TRBD1 or TRBD2 (5 bases each). The CDR3 extends over 13 amino acids. Germline V lookup: CDR1 MNHNY, CDR2 SVGAGI (reference sequence). Trimming cost V 5 bases and J 0 bases, with 8 bases left between them. CDR3 nucleotides: TGTGCCAGCAGTGACAGCGGCTCCTACGAGCAGTACTTC. It specifies CASSDSGSYEQYF.

CDR3: CASSQFNSDRLGEQYF. In DNA, the CDR3 is TGTGCCAGCAGCCAGTTTAATTCGGACAGACTCGGCGAGCAGTACTTC. The rearrangement links TRBV4-2 to TRBJ2-7; D is perhaps TRBD1 (6 bases). Germline CDR1 and CDR2: LGHNA and YNFKEQ. The V end was cut by 3 bases, the J end by 6 bases, with 21 bases between. The CDR3 has 16 amino acids.

The chain links TRBV5-1 to TRBJ2-6; no clear D gene. Trimming took 0 bases from V and 4 from J, leaving 14 bases between them. Germline V gene lookup returns CDR1 SGHRS and CDR2 YFSETQ. The length of the CDR3 is 17 residues. For the CDR3, the DNA is TGCGCCAGCAGCTTGGAGACTGCTCCCCTGGGGGCCAACGTCCTGACTTTC. Its protein product is CASSLETAPLGANVLTF.

A word on this clone: Other nucleotide sequences from this sample produce the same CDR3. This chain joins TRBV6-5 and TRBJ2-3, with D possibly TRBD2 on 5 matching bases. Germline V gene lookup returns CDR1 MNHEY and CDR2 SVGAGI. The germline V and J ends were trimmed by 0 bases and 0 bases, with 10 bases remaining between them. CDR3 length equals 16 residues. This chain's CDR3 is CASSYSPSGSTDTQYF. The CDR3 DNA sequence: TGTGCCAGCAGTTACTCGCCCAGCGGAAGCACAGATACGCAGTATTTT.

The chain couples TRBV12-5 to TRBJ2-7, with TRBD2 as a possible D gene (5 bases). Trimming removed 7 bases at V and 3 bases at J, with 19 bases between. This CDR3 has 15 amino acids. The germline V gene encodes CDR1 LGHNT and CDR2 FRNRAP. This chain's CDR3 is CASAPQRFENYEQYF. CDR3 bases: TGTGCTAGTGCTCCCCAGCGGTTTGAAAACTACGAGCAGTACTTC.

The rearrangement uses TRBV5-1 and TRBJ2-5, with no clear D. V was pared by 0 bases and J by 2 bases, with 11 bases between. CDR1 is SGHRS, CDR2 YFSETQ, per germline. The CDR3 spans 15 residues. CDR3 loop: CASSLEVGNQETQYF. The DNA for the CDR3 is TGCGCCAGCAGCTTGGAAGTGGGGAATCAAGAGACCCAGTACTTC. Looking up the rest from reference TRBV5-1 and TRBJ2-5 gives the full variable domain: KAGVTQTPRYLIKTRGQQVTLSCSPISGHRSVSWYQQTPGQGLQFLFEYFSETQRNKGNFPGRFSGRQFSNSRSEMNVSTLELGDSALYLCASSLEVGNQETQYFGPGTRLLVL.

The rearrangement uses TRBV11-1 and TRBJ2-3; a possible D gene is TRBD2 (6 bases). V gave up 7 bases and J gave up 0 bases, with 14 bases separating them. The germline V gene has CDR1 SGHAT and CDR2 FQDESV (reference sequence). The CDR3 length is 15 residues. The CDR3 bases are TGTGCCAGCACTTCGGGGGTTTATAGCACAGATACGCAGTATTTT. The encoded protein is CASTSGVYSTDTQYF. The full variable domain, its missing parts supplied by reference TRBV11-1 and TRBJ2-3, is EAEVAQSPRYKITEKSQAVAFWCDPISGHATLYWYRQILGQGPELLVQFQDESVVDDSQLPKDRFSAERLKGVDSTLKIQPAELGDSAMYLCASTSGVYSTDTQYFGPGTRLTVL.

The chain links TRBV7-2 to TRBJ2-7; the match to TRBD1 covers 7 bases. The V gene's germline CDR1 is SGHTA and CDR2 FQGNSA. The V gene end was trimmed by 3 bases and the J gene end by 5 bases; junction bases not matched to a gene: 4. The CDR3 has 13 residues. This CDR3 reads CASSFATGNEQYF. DNA for the CDR3: TGTGCCAGCAGCTTTGCGACAGGGAACGAGCAGTACTTC.

This chain joins TRBV29-1 and TRBJ2-7, with D perhaps TRBD2 (5 bases). In germline, CDR1 is SQVTM, CDR2 ANQGSEA. The CDR3 extends over 11 amino acids. V was trimmed by 7 bases and J by 6 bases, leaving 13 bases between them. This CDR3 is CSAGRGSEQYF. The CDR3 DNA follows: TGCAGCGCAGGCCGGGGAAGCGAGCAGTACTTC.

The chain links TRBV7-2 to TRBJ2-1, with D perhaps matching TRBD1 or TRBD2 (6 bases each). The CDR3 spans 14 residues. V dropped 7 bases and J dropped 0 bases, with 10 bases sitting between them. Germline V gene data show CDR1 as SGHTA and CDR2 as FQGNSA. CDR3 residues: CASIGGSSYNEQFF. CDR3 nucleotide sequence: TGTGCCAGCATAGGGGGGAGCTCCTACAATGAGCAGTTCTTC.

This rearrangement joins TRBV3-1 (or the pseudogene TRBV3-2) to TRBJ2-1; tentatively, D is TRBD1 (5 bases). V lost 8 bases, J lost 0 bases, and 8 bases lay in between. Germline V lookup: CDR1 LGHDT, CDR2 YNNKEL (reference sequence). This CDR3 is built from 13 residues. CDR3: CASGASSYNEQFF. CDR3 DNA: TGTGCCAGCGGGGCAAGCTCCTACAATGAGCAGTTCTTC.

J is TRBJ1-4 and V is TRBV14; 7 nucleotides match TRBD1. V lost 0 bases and J lost 12; bases outside the gene matches: 4. The CDR3 consists of 13 residues. Germline V lookup: CDR1 SGHDN, CDR2 FVKESK. Here the CDR3 reads CASSQDQGEQLFF. The DNA for the CDR3 is TGTGCCAGCAGCCAAGACCAGGGGGAACAACTGTTTTTT.

CDR3 in amino acids: CAISEFASGGQETQYF. The DNA for the CDR3 is TGTGCCATCAGTGAGTTTGCTAGCGGGGGCCAAGAGACCCAGTACTTC. The V call is TRBV10-3, the J call TRBJ2-5, with TRBD2 matching over 10 bases. The germline gives CDR1 ENHRY, CDR2 SYGVKD. The CDR3 loop spans 16 amino acids. Germline trimming cut 1 base from V and 1 base from J; bases unmatched to any gene: 3.

This chain uses TRBV25-1 with TRBJ2-5, with D tentatively TRBD1 or TRBD2 (5 bases each). Per germline, CDR1 MGHDK and CDR2 SYGVNS. The CDR3 length is 14 residues. The germline V and J ends were trimmed by 6 bases and 1 base, with 12 bases remaining between them. CDR3 residues: CASSPRDRQETQYF. DNA of the CDR3: TGTGCCAGCAGCCCCCGGGACCGCCAAGAGACCCAGTACTTC. The full variable domain, completed using reference TRBV25-1 and TRBJ2-5, is EADIYQTPRYLVIGTGKKITLECSQTMGHDKMYWYQQDPGMELHLIHYSYGVNSTEKGDLSSESTVSRIRTEHFPLTLESARPSHTSQYLCASSPRDRQETQYFGPGTRLLVL.

In the case of this clone: Additional DNA sequences in this sample encode the identical CDR3. The chain uses TRBV18 and TRBJ2-1, with D tentatively TRBD2 (5 bases). There are 14 residues in the CDR3. The germline V gene has CDR1 KGHSH and CDR2 LQKENI. The ends were cut back, 2 bases at V and 4 bases at J, with 9 bases in the middle. The CDR3 here is CASSPTGGYNEQFF. DNA of the CDR3: TGTGCCAGCTCACCAACGGGCGGGTACAATGAGCAGTTCTTC.

The chain carries TRBV7-8 and TRBJ2-7, with 8 bases matching TRBD1. With V trimmed by 6 bases and J by 3 bases, 13 bases remained unmatched. From germline, CDR1 is SGHVS and CDR2 FQNEAQ. The CDR3 is 16 amino acids. The CDR3 DNA follows: TGTGCCAGCAGTTCCTATTGGTACAGGGGGATCTACGAGCAGTACTTC. As protein: CASSSYWYRGIYEQYF.